The 29 T cell receptor beta chains given below trace back to one sample, sequenced in a study of OX40 agonist ivuxolimab in advanced cancers. This table comes from immunoSEQ multiplex PCR, and its TCRdb copy is limited to in-frame clones, with some not included. Of tens of thousands of clones listed, roughly 92% were seen once; the top ten hold roughly 21%. This specimen consisted of CD4+ or CD8+ T cells sorted from blood, obtained in a trial of the OX40 agonist ivuxolimab. These receptors all stem from an adult with an advanced solid tumor such as melanoma, head and neck, liver or kidney cancer.

The chain's CDR3 is CASSESGGHEHEQYF. The CDR3 DNA is TGTGCCAGCAGTGAATCCGGGGGTCACGAGCACGAGCAGTACTTC. The genes are TRBV25-1 and TRBJ2-7, with a weak D call TRBD2 (6 bases). Germline V gene lookup returns CDR1 MGHDK and CDR2 SYGVNS. Trimming removed 1 base at V and 5 bases at J, with 15 bases between. This CDR3 has 15 amino acids.

The chain links TRBV2 to TRBJ2-7; unclear D gene. V was clipped by 7 bases and J by 1 base, with 11 bases between them. This CDR3 region has 13 residues. CDR1 is SNHLY, CDR2 FYNNEI, per germline. The CDR3 DNA reads TGTGCCAGCAAGATCGGACCTTCCTACGAGCAGTACTTC. Amino acid sequence: CASKIGPSYEQYF. Variable domain in full (rest from reference TRBV2 and TRBJ2-7): EPEVTQTPSHQVTQMGQEVILRCVPISNHLYFYWYRQILGQKVEFLVSFYNNEISEKSEIFDDQFSVERPDGSNFTLKIRSTKLEDSAMYFCASKIGPSYEQYFGPGTRLTVT.

CDR3 sequence reads: CASSQDLGLADTGELFF. CDR3 DNA sequence: TGTGCCAGCAGCCAAGATTTGGGACTAGCGGACACCGGGGAGCTGTTTTTT. The chain has TRBV4-2 and TRBJ2-2; 11 bases are shared with TRBD2. CDR1 and CDR2 from the germline V gene are LGHNA and YNFKEQ. Losses at the gene ends were 0 bases for V and 3 bases for J; bases not matched to a gene: 3. This CDR3 spans 17 amino acids.

This chain joins TRBV21-1 and TRBJ2-5; the table's D call, TRBD1, has no DNA check behind it. TRBV21-1 is a pseudogene segment. The CDR3 is 15 residues long. The CDR3 loop reads CASSNSRQGQETQYF. The DNA for the CDR3 is TGTGCCAGCAGCAACTCTAGACAGGGGCAAGAGACCCAGTACTTC.

The chain carries TRBV11-2 and TRBJ1-6, with D possibly TRBD1 on 5 matching bases. The V end was cut by 1 base, the J end by 1 base, with 11 bases between. The CDR3 spans 17 residues. The V gene's germline CDR1 is SGHAT and CDR2 FQNNGV. As DNA, the CDR3 is TGTGCCAGCAGCTTAGCAAGTCAGGGATCCTATAATTCACCCCTCCACTTT. It is translated as CASSLASQGSYNSPLHF.

The chain couples TRBV9 to TRBJ2-3; the D gene could be TRBD1 or TRBD2 (5 bases each). The CDR3 contains 15 residues. V was clipped by 1 base and J by 2 bases, with 11 bases between them. Germline-derived CDR1 and CDR2 are SGDLS and YYNGEE. CDR3 amino acids: CASSVRSGHTDTQYF. The CDR3 region has the DNA TGTGCCAGCAGCGTACGGAGCGGACACACAGATACGCAGTATTTT.

The chain recombines TRBV10-3 with TRBJ2-1, with TRBD2 identical over 8 bases. In germline, CDR1 is ENHRY, CDR2 SYGVKD. The CDR3 extends over 21 amino acids. V was clipped by 7 bases and J by 0 bases; unmatched bases: 23. The CDR3 DNA reads TGTGCCATCATGCGGGGGGAGGGGCTAGCGGTTTGTCTCAGCTCCTACAATGAGCAGTTCTTC. Protein: CAIMRGEGLAVCLSSYNEQFF.

In regard to this clone: The junction differs from germline at one of its ends, possibly a read error. This chain uses TRBV28 with TRBJ2-3, with 9 nucleotides matching TRBD2. From germline, CDR1 is MDHEN and CDR2 SYDVKM. CDR3 length equals 16 residues. The CDR3 loop reads CASTLLGTSNTDTQYF. The CDR3 coding sequence is TGTGCCAGCACTTTACTTGGGACTAGCAACACAGATACGCAGTATTTT.

The J gene is TRBJ2-1, the V gene TRBV19; 16 bases fit TRBD2. After removal of 5 bases from V and 6 bases from J, the junction contained 4 bases not matched to a gene. Germline-derived CDR1 and CDR2 are LNHDA and SQIVND (reference sequence). This CDR3 contains 16 residues. The CDR3 protein is CASSLGTSGRANEQFF. The CDR3 DNA follows: TGTGCCAGTAGTCTAGGGACTAGCGGGAGGGCCAATGAGCAGTTCTTC.

The V call is TRBV2, the J call TRBJ2-7, with TRBD1 matching 7 bases. J gave up 0 bases and V 5 bases, and 7 bases lay outside the gene matches. The CDR3 spans 15 residues. From germline, CDR1 is SNHLY and CDR2 FYNNEI. The chain's CDR3 is CASSHPGTASYEQYF. The DNA for the CDR3 is TGTGCCAGCAGTCACCCCGGGACAGCCTCCTACGAGCAGTACTTC. The full variable domain, with the rest looked up from reference TRBV2 and TRBJ2-7, is EPEVTQTPSHQVTQMGQEVILRCVPISNHLYFYWYRQILGQKVEFLVSFYNNEISEKSEIFDDQFSVERPDGSNFTLKIRSTKLEDSAMYFCASSHPGTASYEQYFGPGTRLTVT.

The V call is TRBV19, the J call TRBJ2-7; D tentatively reads TRBD1 or TRBD2 (5 bases each). Germline lookup yields CDR1 LNHDA and CDR2 SQIVND (reference sequence). The CDR3 runs to 16 residues. Trimming took 0 bases from V and 0 from J, leaving 12 bases between them. The DNA for the CDR3 is TGTGCCAGTAGTATAGATCTATCTGGGGGCTCCTACGAGCAGTACTTC. The encoded protein is CASSIDLSGGSYEQYF.

Comment on this clone: Sequence at one end of the junction differs from germline and may be a read error. This rearrangement joins TRBV2 to TRBJ2-3, with TRBD1 matching 8 bases. CDR1 is SNHLY, CDR2 FYNNEI, per germline. The CDR3 runs to 15 residues. The CDR3: CASREGQGATDTQYF. DNA for the CDR3: TGTGCCAGCAGAGAAGGGCAGGGGGCAACAGATACGCAGTATTTT.

This chain uses TRBV19 with TRBJ2-7; no clear D. The CDR3 is 13 residues long. Trimming pared 8 bases from V and 4 bases from J, leaving 15 bases between. The V gene's germline CDR1 is LNHDA and CDR2 SQIVND (reference sequence). The CDR3 DNA is TGTGCCAGTTCCTCGGGCCTCCGGTACGAGCAGTACTTC. Translated: CASSSGLRYEQYF.

This chain joins TRBV7-9 and TRBJ2-5, with D unclear. CDR1 SEHNR and CDR2 FQNEAQ come from the germline V gene (reference sequence). V was clipped by 4 bases and J by 5 bases, with 8 bases between them. The length of the CDR3 is 12 residues. The CDR3 coding sequence is TGTGCCAGCAGCTACCCGTGGGAGACCCAGTACTTC. The encoded protein is CASSYPWETQYF.

The chain uses TRBV6-6 and TRBJ2-1, with a possible D match to TRBD2 (6 bases). The CDR3 consists of 15 residues. Trimming left V 6 bases short and J 6 bases short, with 18 bases between. Germline lookup yields CDR1 MNHNY and CDR2 SVGAGI (reference sequence). In nucleotides, the CDR3 is TGTGCCAGCAGGGAACTAGGGAGGCGAGGCAATGAGCAGTTCTTC. Its protein is CASRELGRRGNEQFF.

J is TRBJ2-1 and V is TRBV19; maybe TRBD2 (6 bases). CDR3 length equals 14 residues. The V and J ends lost 3 bases and 4 bases respectively, with 10 bases between them. CDR1 is LNHDA, CDR2 SQIVND, per germline (reference sequence). Here the CDR3 reads CASSIQGGYNEQFF. CDR3 DNA: TGTGCCAGTAGTATCCAGGGAGGATACAATGAGCAGTTCTTC.

V gene TRBV2 combines with J gene TRBJ2-4; 7 bases are a match to TRBD2. This CDR3 spans 19 amino acids. CDR1 and CDR2 (germline): SNHLY, FYNNEI. V lost 3 bases and J lost 0; bases outside the gene matches: 14. CDR3 residues: CASSDPSGSGVLAKNIQYF. In DNA form, the CDR3 reads TGTGCCAGCAGTGACCCCTCAGGGAGCGGGGTTTTAGCCAAAAACATTCAGTACTTC.

The genes are TRBV6-1 and TRBJ1-4; D is possibly TRBD1 (6 bases). In germline, CDR1 is MNHNS, CDR2 SASEGT. Trimming took off 7 bases at V and 0 bases at J, with 12 bases between the two ends. CDR3 length equals 15 residues. The CDR3 DNA is TGTGCCAGCAATAGGGGGGAGGCAACTAATGAAAAACTGTTTTTT. Translation: CASNRGEATNEKLFF.

The chain recombines TRBV29-1 with TRBJ2-5; the D is unclear. The CDR3 sequence is 11 residues long. Germline assignment: CDR1 SQVTM and CDR2 ANQGSEA. V gave up 3 bases and J gave up 7 bases, with 9 bases separating them. The CDR3 reads CSVEKLGTQYF. The CDR3 DNA follows: TGCAGCGTTGAGAAGTTAGGGACCCAGTACTTC.

The CDR3 region has the DNA TGTGCCAGCAGCGTAGCCGGGAGCGATAACACCGGGGAGCTGTTTTTT. The encoded protein is CASSVAGSDNTGELFF. V gene TRBV9 combines with J gene TRBJ2-2, with D possibly matching TRBD2 (6 bases). The germline V gene encodes CDR1 SGDLS and CDR2 YYNGEE. V lost 0 bases and J lost 2, with 11 bases in between. The CDR3 runs 16 residues.

The chain joins TRBV27 to TRBJ2-1; D gene uncertain. Germline lookup yields CDR1 MNHEY and CDR2 SMNVEV (reference sequence). Trimming shortened V by 0 bases and J by 5 bases, and 5 bases separated the two germline ends. CDR3 length: 13 amino acids. Written as DNA, the CDR3 is TGTGCCAGCAGTTTATCGTTCCACAATGAGCAGTTCTTC. It is translated as CASSLSFHNEQFF.

This chain connects TRBV11-2 to TRBJ2-3; 12 bases are a match to TRBD2. CDR1 is SGHAT, CDR2 FQNNGV, per germline. Unmatched junction bases numbered 7, after V lost 2 bases and J lost 4 bases. The CDR3 contains 17 residues. DNA for the CDR3: TGTGCCAGCAGCTTATATGGGGGACTAGCGGGTCCAGATACGCAGTATTTT. It specifies CASSLYGGLAGPDTQYF.

V and J are TRBV6-5 and TRBJ1-2; no clear D. V was pared by 2 bases and J by 1 base, with 5 bases between. The CDR3 has 13 amino acids. Germline-derived CDR1 and CDR2 are MNHEY and SVGAGI. CDR3 DNA sequence: TGTGCCAGCAGTTACCCTAATAACTATGGCTACACCTTC. Protein sequence: CASSYPNNYGYTF.

The count of this clone is one. V gene TRBV19 combines with J gene TRBJ2-7, with 9 positions matching TRBD1. The CDR3 spans 15 residues. Germline V CDR1 and CDR2: LNHDA, SQIVND (reference sequence). Losses at the gene ends were 3 bases for V and 5 bases for J; bases not matched to a gene: 8. The CDR3 is CASSIAQQGADEQYF. The CDR3 DNA reads as TGTGCCAGTAGTATCGCCCAACAGGGGGCGGACGAGCAGTACTTC.

The chain uses TRBV6-5 and TRBJ2-7; the D gene is possibly TRBD1 (5 bases). The CDR3 runs to 14 residues. Deletions cut 1 base from V and 5 bases from J, with 12 bases between. Germline lookup yields CDR1 MNHEY and CDR2 SVGAGI. The CDR3 loop reads CASSYYPGSHEQYF. Written as DNA, the CDR3 is TGTGCCAGCAGTTACTACCCAGGGTCCCACGAGCAGTACTTC.

This chain links TRBV27 with TRBJ2-4; TRBD2 aligns across 8 bases. The ends lost 10 bases at V and 0 bases at J; junction bases unmatched: 8. There are 15 residues in the CDR3. CDR1 and CDR2 (germline): MNHEY, SMNVEV (reference sequence). In DNA form, the CDR3 reads TGTGCCACACCGCCGGGGGGGTCAGCCAAAAACATTCAGTACTTC. Its translation: CATPPGGSAKNIQYF.

Only one count was recorded for this clone. This chain connects TRBV6-5 to TRBJ2-7; D unclear. The germline gives CDR1 MNHEY, CDR2 SVGAGI. CDR3 length equals 11 residues. Between the trimmed V and J ends, which lost 8 bases and 3 bases, there was a span of 8 bases. CDR3 coding DNA: TGTGCCAGCGGAACAAGCTACGAGCAGTACTTC. This codes for CASGTSYEQYF.

This chain connects TRBV19 to TRBJ2-3; 7 bases agree with TRBD2. The CDR3 is 15 amino acids. The V and J ends lost 3 bases and 0 bases, in that order; junction bases with no gene match: 3. From germline, CDR1 is LNHDA and CDR2 SQIVND (reference sequence). The chain's CDR3 is CASSILSGSTDTQYF. CDR3 bases: TGTGCCAGTAGTATTCTTAGCGGGAGCACAGATACGCAGTATTTT.

Regarding this clone: The junction departs from the called germline gene at one end, perhaps through a read error. This chain uses TRBV7-2 with TRBJ2-2; a possible D gene is TRBD2 (5 bases). The CDR3 totals 15 residues. In germline, CDR1 is SGHTA, CDR2 FQGNSA. For the CDR3, the DNA is TGTGCCAGCGGCTTAGGAAGGACTTCCCCCGGGGAGCTGTTTTTT. This translates into CASGLGRTSPGELFF.